One sample yielded the 10 T cell receptor beta chains listed below, sequenced in a study of cytomegalovirus exposure and HLA in healthy donors. With 60 Vbeta and 13 Jbeta primers, the PCR was carried out. Sequencing was performed with immunoSEQ multiplex PCR; in TCRdb, only in-frame clones are kept and a portion is missing. The table lists about 200,000 clones, roughly 79% of them singletons, with roughly 1.9% in the top ten. Sequenced: PBMCs. Receptor source: a man aged 18 to 35 in good health and CMV-seronegative.

This clone appeared a single time. V is TRBV28 and J is TRBJ1-6; tentative D call: TRBD1 (6 bases). Looked up from germline, CDR1 is MDHEN and CDR2 is SYDVKM. The CDR3 totals 13 residues. Between the trimmed V and J ends, which lost 2 bases and 8 bases, there was a span of 7 bases. The CDR3 reads CASSLRGYSPLHF. Written as DNA, the CDR3 is TGTGCCAGCAGTTTAAGGGGGTATTCACCCCTCCACTTT.

The chain uses TRBV5-5 and TRBJ1-5, with 7 bases that match TRBD1. Germline lookup yields CDR1 SGHKS and CDR2 YYEKEE (reference sequence). The CDR3 has 16 residues. V was clipped by 3 bases and J by 1 base; unmatched bases: 7. This CDR3 reads CASSSAGGGSNQPQHF. The CDR3 DNA sequence: TGTGCCAGCAGCTCCGCAGGGGGAGGAAGCAATCAGCCCCAGCATTTT.

The chain is built from TRBV29-1 and TRBJ2-2; possibly TRBD1 for D (6 bases). Trimming took 7 bases from V and 7 from J, leaving 13 bases between them. This CDR3 contains 12 residues. Germline V gene sequence: CDR1 SQVTM, CDR2 ANQGSEA. The DNA of the CDR3 is TGCAGCGCCCTATTGGACAGCGGGGAGCTGTTTTTT. Amino acid sequence: CSALLDSGELFF.

This clone showed up many times. The genes are TRBV30 and TRBJ2-2, with 10 bases aligning to TRBD2. Germline lookup yields CDR1 GTSNPN and CDR2 SVGIG (reference sequence). This CDR3 contains 14 residues. Unmatched junction bases numbered 5, after V lost 4 bases and J lost 6 bases. This CDR3 reads CAWTRLAGSGELFF. The CDR3 DNA is TGTGCCTGGACACGACTAGCGGGCTCCGGGGAGCTGTTTTTT.

The V and J genes are TRBV11-3 and TRBJ2-5; D call uncertain. The V end was cut by 2 bases, the J end by 3 bases, with 10 bases between. This CDR3 is built from 14 residues. CDR1 and CDR2 from the germline V gene are SGHNT and YENEEA. This chain's CDR3 is CASSLWRKEETQYF. The CDR3 nucleotides are TGTGCCAGCAGCTTATGGCGGAAGGAAGAGACCCAGTACTTC.

This clone was seen a few times. The chain joins TRBV6-1 to TRBJ1-2, with D perhaps matching TRBD1 (6 bases). This CDR3 has 17 amino acids. Trimming stripped 3 bases from V and 3 bases from J, with 20 bases between. Germline V gene sequence: CDR1 MNHNS, CDR2 SASEGT. For the CDR3, the DNA is TGTGCCAGCAGTGATCCAGGGGCAGGGGAATTTCACTATGGCTACACCTTC. Translation: CASSDPGAGEFHYGYTF.

The V call is TRBV4-2, the J call TRBJ2-3; no firm D call. V was trimmed by 0 bases and J by 6 bases, leaving 10 bases between them. Germline V gives CDR1 LGHNA, CDR2 YNFKEQ. CDR3 length: 14 residues. As DNA, the CDR3 is TGTGCCAGCAGCCAAGACGGGTACGGGGATACGCAGTATTTT. Its protein product is CASSQDGYGDTQYF.

The rearrangement joins TRBV11-2 to TRBJ2-7; possibly TRBD1 for D (6 bases). This CDR3 is built from 17 residues. CDR1 SGHAT and CDR2 FQNNGV come from the germline V gene. V shed 2 bases and J shed 6 bases, with 23 bases lying between them. DNA of the CDR3: TGTGCCAGCAGCTTAACGCTCAACTCGGACAGCTTAGGCGAGCAGTACTTC. Residues: CASSLTLNSDSLGEQYF.

V usage is TRBV9 and J usage is TRBJ2-1; TRBD2 matches at 11 bases. The trim removed 0 bases at V and 2 bases at J, leaving 13 bases unmatched. Germline assignment: CDR1 SGDLS and CDR2 YYNGEE. This CDR3 is built from 20 residues. Here the CDR3 DNA reads TGTGCCAGCAGCGTAGGAGGCAGGGGGGTAGCGGGAGGGACCTACAATGAGCAGTTCTTC. Protein sequence: CASSVGGRGVAGGTYNEQFF.

This chain joins TRBV2 and TRBJ2-7, with 12 bases identical to TRBD2. Germline V gene data show CDR1 as SNHLY and CDR2 as FYNNEI. CDR3 length: 17 amino acids. The V gene end was trimmed by 2 bases and the J gene end by 3 bases; junction bases not matched to a gene: 8. The CDR3 bases are TGTGCCAGCAGTGAAAGGCTAGCGGGGGGGGATTTCTACGAGCAGTACTTC. Translating it yields CASSERLAGGDFYEQYF. Based on the CDR3 plus reference TRBV2 and TRBJ2-7, the full variable domain is EPEVTQTPSHQVTQMGQEVILRCVPISNHLYFYWYRQILGQKVEFLVSFYNNEISEKSEIFDDQFSVERPDGSNFTLKIRSTKLEDSAMYFCASSERLAGGDFYEQYFGPGTRLTVT.